Presented here are 20 T cell receptor beta chains from one specimen sequenced in a study of T cells in Graves' hyperthyroidism and ophthalmopathy. RNA transcripts gave rise to amplified TCR beta CDR3 regions. HTBI primers drove first-round RT-PCR of the TCR CDR3. TCRdb re-called the multiplex PCR reads with MiXCR, one entry per CDR3 protein. The table records about 640,000 distinct CDR3 sequences, less than 25% of them present only once. The source material was blood. The receptors were gathered from a man under 40 with Graves' ophthalmopathy.

This clonotype was seen a handful of times. J is TRBJ1-2 and V is TRBV6-1; D uncertain. Germline V CDR1 and CDR2: MNHNS, SASEGT. Between the trimmed V and J ends, which lost 2 bases and 8 bases, there was a span of 9 bases. CDR3 size: 12 residues. Written as DNA, the CDR3 is TGTGCCAGCAGTGAATTAACCTCGGGCTACACCTTC. Its translation is CASSELTSGYTF.

This clonotype was counted only a few times. The chain couples TRBV12-3 or TRBV12-4 to TRBJ2-2; D perhaps matches TRBD1 (6 bases). The CDR3 runs to 14 residues. The ends were cut back, 5 bases at V and 6 bases at J, with 13 bases in the middle. The CDR3 protein is CASSPITGPGELFF. DNA of the CDR3: TGTGCCAGCAGTCCCATTACAGGGCCCGGGGAGCTGTTTTTT.

In this sample, this clonotype turned up many times. This sequence joins TRBV3-1 and TRBJ1-2, with D tentatively TRBD1 (5 bases). Germline assignment: CDR1 LGHDT and CDR2 YNNKEL (reference sequence). V was shortened by 8 bases and J by 2 bases, with 18 bases between the two germline ends. The CDR3 spans 15 residues. The CDR3 spells CASFASSRDNYGYTF. Written as DNA, the CDR3 is TGTGCCAGCTTCGCGAGCTCTCGGGACAACTATGGCTACACCTTC.

This clonotype was seen at least ten times. CDR3 in amino acids: CASSLWGGGTGANEQFF. CDR3 nucleotide sequence: TGTGCCAGCAGTTTATGGGGGGGCGGGACAGGGGCCAATGAGCAGTTCTTC. The chain uses TRBV28 and TRBJ2-1; 10 bases align to TRBD1. This CDR3 is 17 amino acids long. After removal of 0 bases from V and 6 bases from J, the junction contained 8 bases not matched to a gene. Germline V gene lookup returns CDR1 MDHEN and CDR2 SYDVKM.

This clonotype was observed many times. V is TRBV20-1 and J is TRBJ2-1; possibly TRBD2 for D (5 bases). This CDR3 has 15 residues. Germline CDR1 is DFQATT and CDR2 is SNEGSKA (reference sequence). Trimming cost V 2 bases and J 7 bases, with 18 bases left between them. This chain's CDR3 is CSARPPVGRGNEQFF. For the CDR3, the DNA is TGCAGTGCTAGACCCCCCGTCGGCCGCGGGAATGAGCAGTTCTTC.

This clonotype was counted a few times. The chain has TRBV5-1 and TRBJ2-7; tentatively, D is TRBD2 (6 bases). CDR3 length: 15 amino acids. Germline CDR1 is SGHRS and CDR2 is YFSETQ. Trimming removed 0 bases at V and 2 bases at J, with 12 bases between. The DNA for the CDR3 is TGCGCCAGCAGCTTGGACGCCGCGGGGCCCTACGAGCAGTACTTC. Translation: CASSLDAAGPYEQYF.

In its sample, this clonotype was seen a few times. This chain links TRBV3-1 with TRBJ2-7, with D uncertain. The CDR3 consists of 15 residues. Germline CDR1 LGHDT, CDR2 YNNKEL (reference sequence). Trimming took 0 bases from V and 8 from J, leaving 17 bases between them. This CDR3 reads CASSQDRGPYVKQYF. The DNA of the CDR3 is TGTGCCAGCAGCCAAGATAGAGGTCCCTACGTCAAGCAGTACTTC.

The chain recombines TRBV18 with TRBJ2-1; 12 bases are shared with TRBD1. Germline trimming cut 6 bases from V and 3 bases from J; bases unmatched to any gene: 6. Germline CDR1 and CDR2: KGHSH and LQKENI. This CDR3 is 16 amino acids long. CDR3 sequence: CASSPGTGGLYNEQFF. The CDR3 DNA is TGTGCCAGCTCCCCCGGGACAGGGGGCCTCTACAATGAGCAGTTCTTC.

This clonotype came up a few times. The chain joins TRBV10-3 to TRBJ1-5; D possibly corresponds to TRBD1 (5 bases). CDR1 and CDR2 (germline): ENHRY, SYGVKD. The V end was cut by 1 base, the J end by 7 bases, with 8 bases between. CDR3 length equals 13 residues. CDR3 DNA sequence: TGTGCCATCAGTGAGTTGGACACCCAGCCCCAGCATTTT. It translates to CAISELDTQPQHF.

This clonotype was seen repeatedly, ten times or more. The V call is TRBV5-1, the J call TRBJ2-3, with D perhaps TRBD1 (6 bases). V lost 4 bases and J 5 bases, leaving 23 bases between the germline ends. The CDR3 runs 17 residues. Germline V gene lookup returns CDR1 SGHRS and CDR2 YFSETQ. The CDR3 region has the DNA TGCGCCAGCAGCGGGGGCAGGGCGAATGAACGAGGAGATACGCAGTATTTT. This translates into CASSGGRANERGDTQYF.

The rearrangement links TRBV11-2 to TRBJ2-3; D remains ambiguous. Germline V gene sequence: CDR1 SGHAT, CDR2 FQNNGV. The CDR3 covers 15 residues. Trimming stripped 9 bases from V and 1 base from J, with 17 bases between. CDR3 bases: TGTGCCAGTAGTATAGGAGTATCTCGCACAGATACGCAGTATTTT. Amino acid sequence: CASSIGVSRTDTQYF.

This chain links TRBV2 with TRBJ2-7; 10 bases are a match to TRBD1. V was clipped by 6 bases and J by 2 bases; unmatched bases: 7. The CDR3 spans 15 residues. In germline, CDR1 is SNHLY, CDR2 FYNNEI. The CDR3 bases are TGTGCCAGCAGGGCCGGGACAGGGGCCCCCTACGAGCAGTACTTC. The encoded protein is CASRAGTGAPYEQYF.

This clonotype was found a few times. V is TRBV20-1 and J is TRBJ1-1; TRBD1 aligns across 7 bases. J was trimmed by 1 base and V by 6 bases; bases with no gene match: 11. Germline CDR1 reads DFQATT; CDR2 reads SNEGSKA (reference sequence). This CDR3 is 15 amino acids long. CDR3: CSAKGSGGTNTEAFF. The CDR3 bases are TGCAGTGCCAAGGGGTCAGGGGGGACGAACACTGAAGCTTTCTTT.

DNA of the CDR3: TGTGCCTGGAGTGACAATAAGTTCTATGGCTACACCTTC. Translation: CAWSDNKFYGYTF. V is TRBV30 and J is TRBJ1-2, with unresolved D. Germline V gene data show CDR1 as GTSNPN and CDR2 as SVGIG (reference sequence). With 1 base removed from V and 4 bases from J, the gap between germline ends came to 10 bases. CDR3 length equals 13 residues.

The chain links TRBV24-1 to TRBJ2-7, with D tentatively TRBD1 or TRBD2 (5 bases each). V lost 1 base to trimming and J lost 0 bases, with 9 bases between them. The length of the CDR3 is 15 residues. The germline V gene encodes CDR1 KGHDR and CDR2 SFDVKD. CDR3 nucleotides: TGTGCCACCAGTGATTTCCGGGACCCCTCCTACGAGCAGTACTTC. As protein: CATSDFRDPSYEQYF.

This clonotype was seen more than once but under ten times. The genes are TRBV27 and TRBJ2-7, with 7 bases lining up with TRBD1. V lost 7 bases, J lost 2 bases, and 8 bases stayed unmatched. CDR1 MNHEY and CDR2 SMNVEV come from the germline V gene (reference sequence). This CDR3 spans 14 amino acids. The CDR3, as DNA: TGTGCCAGCACCTCGGACAGGACTCCCTACGAGCAGTACTTC. Its translation is CASTSDRTPYEQYF.

This clonotype was picked up a small number of times. The CDR3 sequence: CAIMMAQGQAEAFF. CDR3 bases: TGTGCCATCATGATGGCCCAGGGACAGGCTGAAGCTTTCTTT. The chain carries TRBV10-3 and TRBJ1-1, with TRBD1 matching 8 bases. Unmatched junction bases numbered 10, after V lost 7 bases and J lost 6 bases. CDR1 is ENHRY, CDR2 SYGVKD, per germline. The CDR3 spans 14 residues.

The chain employs TRBV5-1 and TRBJ2-7; TRBD1 matches at 10 bases. The V segment lost 4 bases and the J segment 6 bases; nucleotides outside the gene matches: 10. Germline lookup yields CDR1 SGHRS and CDR2 YFSETQ. There are 15 residues in the CDR3. The CDR3 sequence: CASSGGGTGAREQYF. The CDR3 region has the DNA TGCGCCAGCAGCGGAGGGGGGACAGGGGCTCGCGAGCAGTACTTC.

In this sample, this clonotype turned up many times. The chain is built from TRBV28 and TRBJ2-1; D possibly corresponds to TRBD2 (6 bases). Trimming pared 6 bases from V and 9 bases from J, leaving 21 bases between. Germline V gene data show CDR1 as MDHEN and CDR2 as SYDVKM. CDR3 length: 15 residues. The CDR3 is CASRIRRDSTFEQFF. CDR3 coding DNA: TGTGCCAGCAGAATCAGACGGGACTCGACGTTTGAGCAGTTCTTC.

This clonotype has a count of ten or more. The genes are TRBV2 and TRBJ1-1, with D possibly being TRBD1 (5 bases). This CDR3 has 11 residues. The V and J ends lost 8 bases and 3 bases respectively, with 7 bases between them. Germline-derived CDR1 and CDR2 are SNHLY and FYNNEI. CDR3 nucleotide sequence: TGTGCCAGCGGGGGGGACACTGAAGCTTTCTTT. Translated: CASGGDTEAFF.